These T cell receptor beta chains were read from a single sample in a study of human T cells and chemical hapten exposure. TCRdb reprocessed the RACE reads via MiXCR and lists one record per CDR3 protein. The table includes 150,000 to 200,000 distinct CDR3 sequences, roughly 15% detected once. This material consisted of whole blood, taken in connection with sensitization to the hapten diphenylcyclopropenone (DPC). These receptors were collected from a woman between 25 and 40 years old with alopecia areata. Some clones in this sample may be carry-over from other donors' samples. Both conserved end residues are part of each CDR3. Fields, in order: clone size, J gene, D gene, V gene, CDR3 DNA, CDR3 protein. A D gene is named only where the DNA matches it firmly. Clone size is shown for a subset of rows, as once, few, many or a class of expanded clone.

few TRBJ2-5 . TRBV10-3 TGTGCCACCCGAACCCCCGGCGGAGGGCAAGAGACCCAGTACTTC CATRTPGGGQETQYF
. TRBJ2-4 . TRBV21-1 TGTGCCAGCAGCGGGGCGGGCGTATCCAAAAACATTCAGTACTTC CASSGAGVSKNIQYF
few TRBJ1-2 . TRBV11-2 TGTGCCAGCAGCTTAGGTTCAGGCTTCTATGGCTACACCTTC CASSLGSGFYGYTF
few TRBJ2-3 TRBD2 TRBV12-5 TGTGCTAGTGGTTCATCTAGCGGGGTCACAGATACGCAGTATTTT CASGSSSGVTDTQYF
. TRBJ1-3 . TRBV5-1 TGCGCCAGCAGCCTTGAGCCGGGGGCTGGAAACACCATATATTTT CASSLEPGAGNTIYF
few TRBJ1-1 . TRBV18 TGTGCCAGCTCACCACGGGCGCTCGACGGAGCTTTCTTT CASSPRALDGAFF
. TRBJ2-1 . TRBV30 TGTGCCTGGCGGGGGGACAACTACAATGAGCAGTTCTTC CAWRGDNYNEQFF
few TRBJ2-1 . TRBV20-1 TGCAGTGCGGAGATACAGGTCAATGAGCAGTTCTTC CSAEIQVNEQFF
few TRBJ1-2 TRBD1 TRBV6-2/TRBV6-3 TGTGCCAGCAGGCATCAAGCTGGGACAGCTACTGGCTATGGCTACACCTTC CASRHQAGTATGYGYTF
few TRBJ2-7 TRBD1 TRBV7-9 TGTGCCAGCAGCTTAGGGGACAGGAATACCTACGAGCAGTACTTC CASSLGDRNTYEQYF
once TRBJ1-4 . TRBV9 TGTGCCAGCAGCGTAGACGCCAGGGTCGGACCTCCCGGTAATGAAAAACTGTTTTTT CASSVDARVGPPGNEKLFF
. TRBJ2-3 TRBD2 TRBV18 TGTGCCAGCTCACCGGAAGCTAGCGGAGTCACAGATACGCAGTATTTT CASSPEASGVTDTQYF
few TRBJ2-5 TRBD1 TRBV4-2 TGTGCCAGCAGCCGGGACAGGGGGATGGAGGAGACCCAGTACTTC CASSRDRGMEETQYF
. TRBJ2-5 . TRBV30 TGTGCCTGGAGCGTAGAGACCCAGTACTTC CAWSVETQYF
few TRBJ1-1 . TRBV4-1 TGCGCCAGCAGCCAAGTGCTAGGTGGGAGAGACACTGAAGCTTTCTTT CASSQVLGGRDTEAFF
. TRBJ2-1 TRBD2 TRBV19 TGTGCCAGTAGTCTCCCCCCGTCAAGCGGGGGGCGAAATGAGCAGTTCTTC CASSLPPSSGGRNEQFF
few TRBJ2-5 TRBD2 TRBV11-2 TGTGCCAGCAGCTTAGGGACTAGCGGGAGCTTACGAGAGACCCAGTACTTC CASSLGTSGSLRETQYF
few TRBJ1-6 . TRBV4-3 TGCGCCAGCAGCCAAGATCTTCAGGGTAATTCACCCCTCCACTTT CASSQDLQGNSPLHF
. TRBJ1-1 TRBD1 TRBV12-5 TGTGCTAGTGGTTCCGGACAGGGAATGAACACTGAAGCTTTCTTT CASGSGQGMNTEAFF
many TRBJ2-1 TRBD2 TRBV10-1 TGCGCCAGCAGTGTTGGAGGCCTAGCGGGAGTTTCTTACAATGAGCAGTTCTTC CASSVGGLAGVSYNEQFF
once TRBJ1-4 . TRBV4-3 TGCGCCAGCAGCCCCGGGACCGCCGCAACTAATGAAAAACTGTTTTTT CASSPGTAATNEKLFF